This T cell receptor (beta chain) was recovered during a study of blood T cell repertoires in COVID-19. Study as a whole: PBMCs, B-cell-depleted T cells, or T cells were the source of the cDNA or gDNA that made up the material.

The CDR3 contains 17 residues. The V end was cut by 3 bases, the J end by 0 bases, with 16 bases between. Germline values: CDR1 SGDLS, CDR2 YYNGEE. The protocol was immunoSEQ multiplex PCR, while the TCRdb copy is restricted to in-frame clones and leaves out a portion. The sample consists of more than 110,000 clones, around nine tenths of them appearing once. Sequenced material: peripheral blood. This rearrangement joins TRBV9 to TRBJ2-1, with unresolved D. This receptor was obtained from a woman in her thirties or forties with acute or convalescent COVID-19. The CDR3 DNA follows: TGTGCCAGCAGCGCCCTTGTATTATCTAGCTCCTACAATGAGCAGTTCTTC. This gives the protein CASSALVLSSSYNEQFF.